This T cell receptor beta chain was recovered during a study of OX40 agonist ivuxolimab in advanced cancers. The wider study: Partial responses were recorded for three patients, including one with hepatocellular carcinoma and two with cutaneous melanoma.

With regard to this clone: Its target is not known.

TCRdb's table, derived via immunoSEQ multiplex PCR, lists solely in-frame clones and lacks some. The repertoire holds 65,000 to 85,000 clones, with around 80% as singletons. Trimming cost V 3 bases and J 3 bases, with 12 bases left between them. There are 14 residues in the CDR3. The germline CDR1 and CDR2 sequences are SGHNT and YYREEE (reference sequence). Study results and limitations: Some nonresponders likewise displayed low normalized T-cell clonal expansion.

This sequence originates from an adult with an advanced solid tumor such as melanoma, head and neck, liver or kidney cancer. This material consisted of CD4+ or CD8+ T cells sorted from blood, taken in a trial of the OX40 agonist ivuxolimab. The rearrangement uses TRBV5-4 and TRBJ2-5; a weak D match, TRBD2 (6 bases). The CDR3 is CASSSDWREETQYF. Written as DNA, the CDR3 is TGTGCCAGCAGCTCGGACTGGAGGGAAGAGACCCAGTACTTC.